This TCR beta chain came from a study of shared clonotypes between healthy human individuals. Study-wide results and limits: Naive CD4 clonotype sharing across several donors was approximately 5%. Memory subsets generally showed smaller estimated richness than naive subsets did.

The method was immunoSEQ multiplex PCR; TCRdb's version includes in-frame clones alone and lacks a portion of them. The sample lists about 2,200,000 clones; 90% to 95% were seen once. This CDR3 has 12 amino acids. Trimming left V 3 bases short and J 8 bases short, with 13 bases between. Germline V gene sequence: CDR1 SQVTM, CDR2 ANQGSEA. As defined, naive CD8 cells were CD45RO-negative and positively selected for CCR7, with terminally differentiated effector memory CD45RA+ cells excluded. Every one of the donors was a Caucasian adult that lived in Nashville, Tennessee. Concerning this clone: Its antigen is unidentified.

Sequencing was performed on naive CD8+ T cells from PBMCs. The receptor's source is a man aged 18 to 30 in good health. Some clones in this sample may be carry-over from other donors' samples. V gene TRBV29-1 combines with J gene TRBJ1-2; a possible D gene is TRBD1 (6 bases). CDR3 region: CSVEGGAQGYTF. The CDR3 DNA reads TGCAGCGTTGAGGGGGGGGCACAGGGCTACACCTTC. Full variable domain (rest looked up from reference TRBV29-1 and TRBJ1-2): SAVISQKPSRDICQRGTSLTIQCQVDSQVTMMFWYRQQPGQSLTLIATANQGSEATYESGFVIDKFPISRPNLTFSTLTVSNMSPEDSSIYLCSVEGGAQGYTFGSGTRLTVV.